Below, one T cell receptor (beta chain) is given with its context. Antigen unknown. TCRdb's copy holds only in-frame clones and misses some; the assay was immunoSEQ multiplex PCR. Here the sample spans around 90,000 clones, around nine tenths being singletons. This record comes from a study of OX40 agonist ivuxolimab in advanced cancers. Across the study: Patients got intravenous ivuxolimab at 0.01 to 10 mg/kg every 2 weeks. Study-wide findings and caveats: The authors also found low normalized T-cell clonal expansion in some nonresponders. Expanded clones tended on average to be more numerous among CD8+ T cells than CD4+.

The CDR3 loop spans 14 amino acids. Deletions cut 4 bases from V and 5 bases from J, with 18 bases between. Germline V gene sequence: CDR1 SQVTM, CDR2 ANQGSEA. The rearrangement uses TRBV29-1 and TRBJ2-7, with D tentatively TRBD1 (6 bases). The source was CD4+ or CD8+ T cells sorted from blood, collected in a trial of the OX40 agonist ivuxolimab. The TCR comes from an adult with an advanced solid tumor such as melanoma, head and neck, liver or kidney cancer. The CDR3 DNA is TGCAGCGTTGGAGGTGCCGGCAGGGGCCACGAGCAGTACTTC. This gives the protein CSVGGAGRGHEQYF.